Sequencing of this T cell receptor (beta chain) was carried out in a study of T cell repertoires in cytomegalovirus infection. Across the study: CMV epitopes, recently identified HLA-C-restricted and well-studied HLA-B-restricted, were used. Evidence of both CMV infection and a matching HLA type came from public TCR beta signatures.

Notes on this clonotype: Its antigen is currently unknown.

MiXCR, applied by TCRdb to the reads, yields one record per CDR3 protein. The data contain roughly 990,000 distinct CDR3 sequences, approximately 30% of them singletons. Study-wide results and caveats: Dominating the ex vivo response were HLA-C-restricted CMV-specific TCR beta clonotypes. Using cumulative public TCR beta family frequency, the authors identified those who carried CMV together with the relevant HLA.

This TCR was recovered from a human donor in good health (CMV status not recorded). Some clones in this sample may be carry-over from other donors' samples. The sample here was cultured CD8+ T cells from PBMCs, taken from culture after CMV antigen stimulation.

CDR3 sequence (DNA): TGCAGCGTTGACTTTGGGTACAATGAGCAGTTCTTC. Translating gives CSVDFGYNEQFF. This chain joins TRBV29-1 and TRBJ2-1, with D unclear. Germline V gene sequence: CDR1 SQVTM, CDR2 ANQGSEA. This CDR3 has 12 residues. With 3 bases removed from V and 4 bases from J, the gap between germline ends came to 7 bases.